This TCR beta chain is from a study of blood T cell repertoires in COVID-19. Trimming pared 1 base from V and 2 bases from J, leaving 15 bases between. The CDR3 is 17 residues long. Germline V gene sequence: CDR1 SGHAT, CDR2 FQNNGV. In the authors' workflow: Researchers report that nucleated cell counts were estimated from reference gene primer amplification. The method was immunoSEQ multiplex PCR; TCRdb's version includes in-frame clones alone and lacks a portion of them. The D gene and trimming were derived from the DNA, and the V and J assignments and clone size from that table. The sample yields roughly 250,000 clones, roughly 88% seen once.

The chain is built from TRBV11-2 and TRBJ1-5; no clear D gene. The sample taken for sequencing was PBMCs or T cells enriched from blood (not recorded which). The TCR originated in a woman in her 30s who had recovered from COVID-19. This CDR3 reads CASSLAAVRRGNQPQHF. The CDR3 bases are TGTGCCAGCAGCTTAGCAGCGGTGCGAAGGGGCAATCAGCCCCAGCATTTT.